This T cell receptor (beta chain) stems from a study of breast tumors, draining lymph nodes, adjacent tissues. This clonotype appeared many times. The antigen remains undetermined. TCRdb itself ran the multiplex PCR reads through MiXCR, one entry per CDR3 protein. The data show roughly 120,000 distinct CDR3 sequences, 20% seen once. CDR3 length equals 14 residues. Trimming pared 4 bases from V and 2 bases from J, leaving 10 bases between. CDR1 is SGHTA, CDR2 FQGTGA, per germline. Axillary draining lymph nodes of breast cancer patients supplied the node samples. Study-wide findings and caveats: Tumor repertoires ranked between lymph nodes and nontumor tissue in diversity, with V and J gene preferences.

This TCR was recovered from a female donor with breast cancer. Some clones in this sample may be carry-over from other donors' samples. The chain carries TRBV7-3 and TRBJ2-3, with D possibly TRBD2 on 5 matching bases. Source material: axillary lymph node tissue. The DNA of the CDR3 is TGTGCCAGCAGCTACAGCGGATACACAGATACGCAGTATTTT. Its protein is CASSYSGYTDTQYF. Full variable domain (rest looked up from reference TRBV7-3 and TRBJ2-3): GAGVSQTPSNKVTEKGKYVELRCDPISGHTALYWYRQSLGQGPEFLIYFQGTGAADDSGLPNDRFFAVRPEGSVSTLKIQRTERGDSAVYLCASSYSGYTDTQYFGPGTRLTVL.